This T cell receptor beta chain stems from a study of post-analysis software for immune sequencing data. TCR beta libraries were prepared from cDNA with unique molecular identifiers. Out of 1 to 10 million T cells, roughly 0.5 million cDNA molecules were generated. TCRdb recomputed calls from the PCR reads with MiXCR, one row per CDR3 protein. Of 800,000 to 950,000 distinct CDR3 sequences in the sample, about 57% were seen once. Of note for this clonotype: The antigen remains undetermined.

The CDR3 is 19 amino acids. V gave up 0 bases and J gave up 4 bases; unmatched junction bases: 8. The germline V gene encodes CDR1 MNHEY and CDR2 SVGAGI. Points from the study as a whole: Compared with controls, patients showed significantly lower normalized Chao1 diversity. Among five TRBV segments more frequent in patients than controls were TRBV5-6, TRBV5-1 and TRBV20-1.

The rearrangement joins TRBV6-5 to TRBJ2-1, with 14 bases identical to TRBD2. This clonotype originated in a girl between 5 and 17 years old with multiple sclerosis. The sequenced sample consisted of blood. This chain's CDR3 is CASSYSRETSGRDYNEQFF. The CDR3 nucleotides are TGTGCCAGCAGTTACTCGAGGGAGACTAGCGGGAGGGATTACAATGAGCAGTTCTTC.